Listed below are T cell receptor beta chains from one sample, sequenced in a study of blood T cell repertoires in COVID-19. Sequencing used immunoSEQ multiplex PCR; TCRdb keeps in-frame clones, though not all of them. The repertoire holds fewer than 350,000 clones, with around 90% as singletons. The sequenced sample was peripheral blood. All receptors come from a young man with active or convalescent COVID-19. Both conserved end residues are part of each CDR3. D genes are given only for firm matches. Size tells how often a clone was seen (once, few, many) or the class of an expanded clone, and some rows leave it out.

clone_size j_call v_call d_call cdr3_aa cdr3_nt
- TRBJ1-1 TRBV19 TRBD1 CASSVGTGAEAFF TGTGCCAGTAGTGTCGGGACAGGGGCTGAAGCTTTCTTT
- TRBJ1-1 TRBV5-1 - CASSPTTGGYTEAFF TGCGCCAGCAGCCCCACGACAGGCGGGTACACTGAAGCTTTCTTT
- TRBJ2-1 TRBV6-6 TRBD2 CASSYGGGQFF TGTGCCAGCAGTTACGGGGGGGGGCAGTTCTTC
- TRBJ2-3 TRBV10-1 - CASSAADTQYF TGCGCCAGCAGTGCCGCAGATACGCAGTATTTT
- TRBJ2-7 TRBV7-2 - CASSSPSERAYEQYF TGTGCCAGCAGCTCACCAAGCGAGCGGGCCTACGAGCAGTACTTC
- TRBJ1-1 TRBV9 - CASSHRGSEAFF TGTGCCAGCAGCCACCGGGGTTCTGAAGCTTTCTTT
- TRBJ1-6 TRBV9 - CASSVARSSGSPLHF TGTGCCAGCAGCGTAGCACGCAGCTCAGGTTCACCCCTCCACTTT
- TRBJ2-7 TRBV27 - CASSLTGYYEQYF TGTGCCAGCAGTTTAACGGGGTACTACGAGCAGTACTTC
- TRBJ1-5 TRBV5-1 - CASSFEGGDQPQHF TGCGCCAGCAGCTTTGAAGGGGGGGATCAGCCCCAGCATTTT
- TRBJ1-3 TRBV20-1 TRBD1 CSASRWTGRSSSGNTIYF TGCAGTGCTAGTAGATGGACAGGGAGATCTAGCTCTGGAAACACCATATATTTT
- TRBJ2-2 TRBV14 TRBD2 CASSALAGSYTGELFF TGTGCCAGCAGCGCACTAGCGGGCAGCTACACCGGGGAGCTGTTTTTT
- TRBJ1-5 TRBV5-4 - CASSLRGAGQPQHF TGTGCCAGCAGCTTGCGGGGGGCGGGTCAGCCCCAGCATTTT
- TRBJ1-6 TRBV6-2/TRBV6-3 - CASSSLNSPLHF TGTGCCAGCAGTAGCCTTAATTCACCCCTCCACTTT
few TRBJ1-2 TRBV5-5 - CASKVKGESNYGYTF TGTGCCAGCAAGGTAAAAGGGGAAAGCAACTATGGCTACACCTTC
- TRBJ2-3 TRBV5-1 - CASSLAGQNADTQYF TGCGCCAGCAGCTTGGCAGGACAGAACGCAGATACGCAGTATTTT
- TRBJ1-5 TRBV12-3/TRBV12-4 - CASSSGEYLPQHF TGTGCCAGCAGTTCCGGGGAGTATCTGCCCCAGCATTTT
- TRBJ1-5 TRBV20-1 TRBD1 CSASRQGALQPQHF TGCAGTGCTAGTAGACAGGGGGCTCTTCAGCCCCAGCATTTT
few TRBJ1-1 TRBV19 TRBD1 CASSIGQGGGEAFF TGTGCCAGTAGTATAGGACAGGGAGGAGGGGAAGCTTTCTTT
- TRBJ1-1 TRBV6-2/TRBV6-3 - CASSPRGDGNAEAFF TGTGCCAGCAGCCCCAGGGGAGATGGGAACGCTGAAGCTTTCTTT
- TRBJ2-5 TRBV19 - CASSSWDTPQETQYF TGTGCCAGTAGTTCCTGGGACACCCCCCAAGAGACCCAGTACTTC
- TRBJ1-1 TRBV10-3 - CATRGAGAGTEAFF TGTGCCACCCGTGGGGCAGGGGCTGGAACTGAAGCTTTCTTT
- TRBJ1-1 TRBV27 - CASSGLLDSEAFF TGTGCCAGCAGTGGACTCCTAGACTCTGAAGCTTTCTTT
- TRBJ1-2 TRBV15 - CATSRDRASYGYTF TGTGCCACCAGCAGAGATCGCGCCTCCTATGGCTACACCTTC
- TRBJ1-1 TRBV2 - CASTEGGGRTEAFF TGTGCCAGCACCGAAGGCGGGGGCCGAACTGAAGCTTTCTTT
- TRBJ2-3 TRBV5-1 - CASSLGWGQSSTDTQYF TGCGCCAGCAGCTTGGGGTGGGGGCAGAGCTCGACAGATACGCAGTATTTT
- TRBJ1-5 TRBV20-1 - CSASGGGLGEQPQHF TGCAGTGCAAGTGGGGGGGGGCTTGGAGAGCAGCCCCAGCATTTT
- TRBJ2-1 TRBV6-4 TRBD2 CASSRTSGGEQFF TGTGCCAGCAGCCGGACTAGCGGGGGGGAGCAGTTCTTC
- TRBJ2-1 TRBV5-1 TRBD2 CASSLDEAGGPRSYNEQFF TGCGCCAGCAGCTTGGATGAAGCGGGGGGGCCAAGGTCCTACAATGAGCAGTTCTTC
- TRBJ1-1 TRBV7-9 TRBD1 CASSFIQGARDTEAFF TGTGCCAGCAGCTTTATACAGGGGGCTCGGGACACTGAAGCTTTCTTT
- TRBJ2-1 TRBV11-2 TRBD1 CASSPGWGQGAGNEQFF TGTGCCAGCAGCCCAGGGTGGGGACAGGGGGCGGGCAATGAGCAGTTCTTC
- TRBJ1-2 TRBV19 TRBD1 CASSTYYQTGGQGGYTF TGTGCCAGTAGTACCTACTACCAGACAGGGGGCCAGGGTGGCTACACCTTC
- TRBJ1-4 TRBV4-1 - CASQPERANEKLFF TGCGCCAGCCAACCGGAGAGGGCTAATGAAAAACTGTTTTTT
- TRBJ1-1 TRBV4-3 - CASSQARGGTEAFF TGCGCCAGCAGCCAAGCCAGGGGTGGCACTGAAGCTTTCTTT
- TRBJ1-5 TRBV19 - CASSGTTNQPQHF TGTGCCAGTAGCGGGACTACCAATCAGCCCCAGCATTTT
- TRBJ2-2 TRBV5-1 - CASTPLGGTGELFF TGCGCCAGCACTCCCTTAGGCGGCACCGGGGAGCTGTTTTTT
- TRBJ1-4 TRBV29-1 - CSVGGRGEKLFF TGCAGCGTTGGGGGTAGGGGGGAAAAACTGTTTTTT
- TRBJ2-1 TRBV2 TRBD2 CASRVASGSYNEQFF TGTGCCAGCAGGGTGGCTAGCGGGTCCTACAATGAGCAGTTCTTC
- TRBJ1-2 TRBV6-5 - CASSFHRRGTDYGYTF TGTGCCAGCAGTTTCCACCGCAGGGGAACTGACTATGGCTACACCTTC
- TRBJ1-2 TRBV5-6 - CASSLALHNNYGYTF TGTGCCAGCAGCTTGGCGCTCCACAATAACTATGGCTACACCTTC
few TRBJ2-3 TRBV4-2 TRBD2 CASSPPGLEILTDTQYF TGTGCCAGCAGCCCTCCGGGACTAGAGATACTCACAGATACGCAGTATTTT
once TRBJ1-1 TRBV7-9 - CASSPVVAMNTEAFF TGTGCCAGCAGCCCAGTTGTAGCAATGAACACTGAAGCTTTCTTT